The clone carrying this T cell receptor beta chain was observed once. Antigen: not known. The length of the CDR3 is 13 residues. Trimming stripped 4 bases from V and 6 bases from J, with 13 bases between. The germline CDR1 and CDR2 sequences are SGHRS and YFSETQ. Unique molecular identifiers tagged the TCR beta cDNA libraries. T cells, 1 to 10 million of them, yielded hundreds of thousands of cDNA molecules. TCRdb called the PCR reads again in MiXCR, with one record for every CDR3 protein. This table has about half a million distinct CDR3 sequences, around 31% appearing once. The sample comes from a study of post-analysis software for immune sequencing data. Study details: Progressive-relapsing, secondary progressive and relapsing-remitting multiple sclerosis were among the disease courses included. Broader study findings: Those samples that were prepared in the same batch co-clustered strongly by F measure. People with multiple sclerosis had a significantly lower normalized Chao1 diversity than controls did. In patients, TRBV5-6, TRBV5-1 and TRBV20-1 belonged to five or six TRBV segments found more frequently than in controls.

Sequenced sample: blood. This TCR came from a girl younger than 18 with multiple sclerosis. The chain is built from TRBV5-1 and TRBJ2-5; tentative D call: TRBD1 (5 bases). CDR3 DNA sequence: TGCGCCAGCAGCGCGCAAGGGGAAAAGACCCAGTACTTC. This gives the protein CASSAQGEKTQYF.